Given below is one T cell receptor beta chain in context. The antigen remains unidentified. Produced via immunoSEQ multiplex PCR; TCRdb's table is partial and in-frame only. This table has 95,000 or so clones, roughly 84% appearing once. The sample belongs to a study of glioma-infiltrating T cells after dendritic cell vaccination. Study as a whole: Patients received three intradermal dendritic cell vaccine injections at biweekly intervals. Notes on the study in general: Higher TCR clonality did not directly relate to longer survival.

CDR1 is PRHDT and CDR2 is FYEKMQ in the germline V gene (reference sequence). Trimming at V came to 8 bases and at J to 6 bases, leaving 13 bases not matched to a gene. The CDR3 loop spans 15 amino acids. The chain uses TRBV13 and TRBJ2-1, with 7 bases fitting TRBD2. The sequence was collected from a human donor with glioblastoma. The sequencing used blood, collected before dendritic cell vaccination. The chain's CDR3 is CASRIWRGRSNEQFF. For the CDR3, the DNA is TGTGCCAGCCGTATCTGGCGCGGGAGAAGCAATGAGCAGTTCTTC.